The next 26 T cell receptor beta chains were all read from a single sample in a study of T cell repertoires in cytomegalovirus infection. Each CDR3 protein is one row after TCRdb ran MiXCR on the reads. The repertoire holds 150,000 to 200,000 distinct CDR3 sequences, with approximately 14% as singletons. The sequenced material came from PBMCs. These receptors came from a human donor in good health (CMV status not recorded). Some clones in this sample may be carry-over from other donors' samples.

This clonotype was found many times. The rearrangement links TRBV7-2 to TRBJ1-1, with D hard to call. V lost 5 bases, J lost 6 bases, and 13 bases lay in between. Germline V CDR1 and CDR2: SGHTA, FQGNSA. The CDR3 is made up of 13 amino acids. CDR3 sequence (DNA): TGTGCCAGCAGCCCGCCCCGTCCCCCTGAAGCTTTCTTT. Amino acids: CASSPPRPPEAFF.

There are many counts of this clonotype. The chain uses TRBV29-1 and TRBJ2-3; D is possibly TRBD1 (5 bases). The V gene lost 3 bases and the J gene lost 2 bases, with 18 bases spanning the gap. Germline values: CDR1 SQVTM, CDR2 ANQGSEA. The CDR3 consists of 16 residues. In DNA form, the CDR3 reads TGCAGCGTTGATATCACTGGGGCAGCTTACACAGATACGCAGTATTTT. As protein: CSVDITGAAYTDTQYF.

This clonotype was observed many times. V is TRBV7-8 and J is TRBJ1-5; TRBD1 matches 7 bases. V shed 5 bases and J 4 bases; nucleotides not matched to a gene: 5. The V gene's germline CDR1 is SGHVS and CDR2 FQNEAQ. This CDR3 region has 14 residues. CDR3 amino acids: CASSTTGRNQPQHF. CDR3 DNA: TGTGCCAGCAGCACGACAGGGAGAAATCAGCCCCAGCATTTT.

In the case of this clonotype: One base away lies a much larger clone, so this may be a sequencing read error. The V and J genes are TRBV18 and TRBJ2-3, with 8 positions matching TRBD1. Unmatched junction bases numbered 11, after V lost 8 bases and J lost 4 bases. Germline CDR1 and CDR2: KGHSH and LQKENI. This CDR3 spans 15 amino acids. The CDR3 DNA reads as TGTGCCAGCACACTCGACAGGGGTGGGCCAGATACGCAGTATTTT. This translates into CASTLDRGGPDTQYF.

The chain uses TRBV7-9 and TRBJ2-2; 10 bases match TRBD1. V was pared by 5 bases and J by 4 bases, with 7 bases of the junction left unmatched. The germline CDR1 and CDR2 sequences are SEHNR and FQNEAQ (reference sequence). This CDR3 is 16 amino acids long. The CDR3 nucleotides read TGTGCCAGCAGCGCCGGGACAGGGGTCAGCACCGGGGAGCTGTTTTTT. This translates into CASSAGTGVSTGELFF.

The chain has TRBV23-1 and TRBJ2-7, with 7 bases fitting TRBD1. TRBV23-1 is an ORF for which the function is uncertain. V gave up 0 bases and J gave up 3 bases; unmatched junction bases: 17. The CDR3 contains 19 residues. The CDR3 spells CASSQSFIGTAKTCYEQYF. Written as DNA, the CDR3 is TGCGCCAGCAGTCAATCGTTTATCGGGACAGCGAAAACTTGCTACGAGCAGTACTTC.

This clonotype was seen a few times. This chain uses TRBV5-1 with TRBJ1-2; perhaps TRBD1 as D (6 bases). V gave up 3 bases and J gave up 8 bases, with 8 bases separating them. CDR3 size: 11 residues. Germline V gene sequence: CDR1 SGHRS, CDR2 YFSETQ. The CDR3 sequence is CASSSQGGYTF. The CDR3 nucleotides are TGCGCCAGCAGCTCCCAGGGGGGCTACACCTTC.

This clonotype was recorded many times. V is TRBV7-2 and J is TRBJ2-1, with TRBD1 matching over 9 bases. Germline V lookup: CDR1 SGHTA, CDR2 FQGNSA. The length of the CDR3 is 16 residues. J was trimmed by 3 bases and V by 1 base; bases with no gene match: 4. CDR3 nucleotide sequence: TGTGCCAGCAGCTTAGGGTGGACAGGGGACTACAATGAGCAGTTCTTC. Its protein product is CASSLGWTGDYNEQFF. The full variable domain, with the rest looked up from reference TRBV7-2 and TRBJ2-1, is GAGVSQSPSNKVTEKGKDVELRCDPISGHTALYWYRQSLGQGLEFLIYFQGNSAPDKSGLPSDRFSAERTGGSVSTLTIQRTQQEDSAVYLCASSLGWTGDYNEQFFGPGTRLTVL.

This clonotype was counted many times. V usage is TRBV28 and J usage is TRBJ2-1, with TRBD2 as a possible D gene (7 bases). The germline CDR1 and CDR2 sequences are MDHEN and SYDVKM. This CDR3 region has 15 residues. V lost 7 bases and J lost 0, with 13 bases in between. The CDR3 DNA sequence: TGTGCCAGCAAGGGGGGGACGATCTCCTACAATGAGCAGTTCTTC. This gives the protein CASKGGTISYNEQFF.

Of note for this clonotype: This may stem from a read error, because a much larger clone lies one nucleotide away. V and J are TRBV19 and TRBJ1-6; D uncertain. V lost 5 bases and J 8 bases, leaving 16 bases between the germline ends. The germline V gene encodes CDR1 LNHDA and CDR2 SQIVND (reference sequence). This CDR3 is 15 amino acids long. The CDR3 reads CASSPRRGGDSPLHF. The CDR3 coding sequence is TGTGCCAGTAGTCCCCGCCGGGGTGGTGATTCACCCCTCCACTTT.

CDR3 residues: CASGTSGSSYEQYF. CDR3 DNA sequence: TGTGCCAGCGGGACTAGCGGTAGCTCCTACGAGCAGTACTTC. This chain connects TRBV12-3 or TRBV12-4 to TRBJ2-7, with 11 bases matching TRBD2. CDR3 length equals 14 residues. J lost 0 bases, V lost 8 bases, and 3 bases had no gene match.

This clonotype was observed at least ten times. The chain combines TRBV7-2 with TRBJ1-5; TRBD1 matches at 10 bases. This CDR3 has 16 residues. The germline CDR1 and CDR2 sequences are SGHTA and FQGNSA. V dropped 4 bases and J dropped 3; count of bases not matched to a gene: 6. CDR3 amino acids: CASSSPDRGNNQPQHF. CDR3 in DNA: TGTGCCAGCAGCTCCCCGGACAGGGGGAACAATCAGCCCCAGCATTTT.

This clonotype was seen ten or more times. The rearrangement links TRBV19 to TRBJ1-1; tentative D call: TRBD1 (6 bases). Germline CDR1 LNHDA, CDR2 SQIVND (reference sequence). V lost 5 bases, J lost 0 bases, and 16 bases lay in between. The CDR3 has 16 residues. The CDR3 spells CASSRAGRDMNTEAFF. The CDR3 nucleotides are TGTGCCAGTAGTCGAGCCGGGAGGGACATGAACACTGAAGCTTTCTTT.

In this sample, this clonotype turned up a few times. This chain joins TRBV29-1 and TRBJ2-5, with TRBD2 matching 14 bases. J gave up 6 bases and V 4 bases, and 4 bases lay outside the gene matches. The germline V gene encodes CDR1 SQVTM and CDR2 ANQGSEA. The CDR3 totals 14 residues. The CDR3 bases are TGCAGCGTTGGGACTAGCGGGGGGTCGAAGACCCAGTACTTC. It yields the protein CSVGTSGGSKTQYF.

The chain uses TRBV4-3 and TRBJ1-1; D uncertain. There are 15 residues in the CDR3. Germline CDR1 and CDR2: LGHNA and YSLEER. V was trimmed by 1 base and J by 0 bases, leaving 9 bases between them. CDR3 sequence reads: CASSQGGGLNTEAFF. As DNA, the CDR3 is TGCGCCAGCAGCCAAGGTGGCGGTTTGAACACTGAAGCTTTCTTT.

This clonotype showed up many times. The chain recombines TRBV7-9 with TRBJ2-1; tentatively, D is TRBD1 (6 bases). This CDR3 is built from 13 residues. CDR1 and CDR2 from the germline V gene are SEHNR and FQNEAQ (reference sequence). The V and J ends lost 7 bases and 4 bases respectively, with 11 bases between them. The CDR3 region is CASIRGEYNEQFF. Written as DNA, the CDR3 is TGTGCCAGCATCAGGGGTGAATACAATGAGCAGTTCTTC.

The chain carries TRBV15 and TRBJ2-1; perhaps D is TRBD1 or TRBD2 (5 bases each). This CDR3 region has 15 residues. The germline V and J ends were trimmed by 3 bases and 4 bases, with 13 bases remaining between them. Germline assignment: CDR1 LNHNV and CDR2 YYDKDF (reference sequence). The CDR3: CATSSIGWGYNEQFF. The CDR3 DNA follows: TGTGCCACCAGCAGCATCGGGTGGGGGTACAATGAGCAGTTCTTC.

This clonotype was observed a few times. The chain joins TRBV6-2 or TRBV6-3 to TRBJ2-2; 8 positions agree with TRBD2. CDR3 length: 14 amino acids. Germline lookup yields CDR1 MNHEY and CDR2 SVGEGT. Unmatched junction bases numbered 9, after V lost 10 bases and J lost 5 bases. CDR3 protein: CATTKREKTGELFF. In DNA form, the CDR3 reads TGTGCCACTACTAAGCGGGAGAAAACCGGGGAGCTGTTTTTT.

The rearrangement links TRBV29-1 to TRBJ2-5; 7 nucleotides align to TRBD1. The V and J ends lost 8 bases and 10 bases, in that order; junction bases with no gene match: 10. In germline, CDR1 is SQVTM, CDR2 ANQGSEA. The CDR3 has 11 residues. CDR3 region: CSTGTAGSQYF. The DNA of the CDR3 is TGCAGCACGGGGACAGCCGGTAGCCAGTACTTC.

V usage is TRBV7-9 and J usage is TRBJ2-3, with TRBD2 matching over 8 bases. Germline CDR1 SEHNR, CDR2 FQNEAQ (reference sequence). Losses at the gene ends were 7 bases for V and 6 bases for J; bases not matched to a gene: 9. This CDR3 is built from 14 residues. The CDR3 protein is CASMFFEREDTQYF. Here the CDR3 DNA reads TGTGCCAGCATGTTCTTCGAGCGGGAGGATACGCAGTATTTT.

There are a few counts of this clonotype. This sequence joins TRBV6-2 or TRBV6-3 and TRBJ2-7, with D tentatively TRBD1 or TRBD2 (5 bases each). CDR1 and CDR2 from the germline V gene are MNHEY and SVGEGT. The CDR3 sequence is 13 residues long. Trimming shortened V by 2 bases and J by 2 bases, and 7 bases separated the two germline ends. CDR3 amino acids: CASSYQGPYEQYF. The CDR3 region has the DNA TGTGCCAGCAGTTACCAGGGACCCTACGAGCAGTACTTC.

Only a few counts were recorded for this clonotype. At one end the junction does not follow the germline gene, possibly because of a read error. This chain connects TRBV4-1 to TRBJ1-2; 7 bases are a match to TRBD1. CDR1 MGHRA and CDR2 YSYEKL come from the germline V gene. This CDR3 contains 13 residues. This CDR3 is CASSSDRNYGYTF. The CDR3 DNA follows: TGTGCCAGCAGCTCGGACAGGAACTATGGCTACACCTTC.

This clonotype was found a few times. The chain is built from TRBV28 and TRBJ1-5; 8 bases line up with TRBD1. V shed 6 bases and J 4 bases; nucleotides not matched to a gene: 5. Germline CDR1 reads MDHEN; CDR2 reads SYDVKM. The CDR3 spans 14 residues. The CDR3: CASRGGTGNQPQHF. The DNA of the CDR3 is TGTGCCAGCAGGGGGGGGACAGGTAATCAGCCCCAGCATTTT.

This clonotype was observed a handful of times. The J gene is TRBJ2-3, the V gene TRBV20-1, with 7 nucleotides matching TRBD1. V gave up 6 bases and J gave up 5 bases; unmatched junction bases: 11. CDR1 is DFQATT and CDR2 is SNEGSKA in the germline V gene (reference sequence). The CDR3 sequence is 14 residues long. The CDR3 DNA sequence: TGCAGTGCCCCAGGACAGGATCTGGGAGATACGCAGTATTTT. It specifies CSAPGQDLGDTQYF.

This clonotype has ten or more counts. The chain employs TRBV7-2 and TRBJ1-4, with D possibly matching TRBD1 (6 bases). The CDR3 consists of 15 residues. The V end lost 4 bases, the J end lost 0 bases, and 9 bases lay between the germline ends. Germline CDR1 SGHTA, CDR2 FQGNSA. The CDR3 is CASSSRGSTNEKLFF. For the CDR3, the DNA is TGTGCCAGCAGCTCCAGGGGTTCAACTAATGAAAAACTGTTTTTT.

The gene calls are TRBV11-2 and TRBJ1-1; D is uncertain. This CDR3 is 12 amino acids long. Germline V lookup: CDR1 SGHAT, CDR2 FQNNGV. V was cut by 2 bases and J by 8 bases, with 9 bases left in between. In nucleotides, the CDR3 is TGTGCCAGCAGCTTAAACCTGAACGAAGCTTTCTTT. Protein sequence: CASSLNLNEAFF.